This TCR beta chain stems from a study of T-cell memory formation after mild COVID-19. Findings of the study overall: Pre-infection memory showed some responding clones, and this suggested that cross-reactive memory joined. Clones that contracted clustered mainly in CM and EM if CD4+ and in EMRA if CD8+. Whereas later expanders leaned CD4+, clones contracting day 15 to 85 showed a balanced CD4/CD8 makeup.

This clonotype was counted ten times or more. Its antigen remains unidentified. The CDR3 consists of 13 residues. The V end lost 5 bases, the J end lost 6 bases, and 12 bases lay between the germline ends. Per germline, CDR1 SGHRS and CDR2 YFSETQ. The 5'RACE method, run with constant-segment primers, produced TCR alpha and TCR beta cDNA libraries (carrying sample barcodes and UMIs). TCRdb re-called the 5' RACE reads through MiXCR, storing one row per CDR3 protein. The sample consists of under 70,000 distinct CDR3 sequences, about a tenth of them appearing once. The chain carries TRBV5-1 and TRBJ2-1, with no clear D. This receptor was taken from a man younger than 30 who had mild COVID-19 (a few samples of this study predate the infection). Cell type and time point are not known. Sequencing input: PBMCs or a T cell subset sorted from them (not recorded which). CDR3: CASRTLPRNEQFF. CDR3 nucleotides: TGCGCCAGCAGGACCCTTCCTCGCAATGAGCAGTTCTTC.